This note documents a single T cell receptor beta chain sequence. This sample was included in a study of T cell responses to AZD1222 COVID-19 vaccine. There are 14 residues in the CDR3. CDR1 and CDR2 (germline): SGHRS, YFSETQ. V dropped 0 bases and J dropped 3 bases, with 7 bases sitting between them. Clones were sequenced by immunoSEQ multiplex PCR, and TCRdb holds only the in-frame ones, with some missing. The sample shows about 97,000 clones, approximately 90% of them seen only once. This sequence joins TRBV5-1 and TRBJ1-3; D gene unclear. This sequence originates from an adult in good health. This specimen consisted of peripheral blood, obtained on day 0 of AZD1222 vaccination. DNA for the CDR3: TGCGCCAGCAGCTTGGGGGGAAGTGGAAACACCATATATTTT. Translating it yields CASSLGGSGNTIYF.